One and the same sample provided the 27 T cell receptor beta chains below, sequenced in a study of regulatory T cells in long-lasting Graves disease. Time point given: newly diagnosed GD, antithyroid drugs for less than 3 months. Extracted RNA from PBMCs served as the source of the TCR library. Arm-PCR of CDR3 regions and iRepertoire HTBI primers were the basis on which TCR beta libraries were built. TCRdb itself ran the multiplex PCR reads through MiXCR, one entry per CDR3 protein. The sample contains over 500,000 distinct CDR3 sequences, approximately 15% of which appear only once. The data were also submitted as part of a second study, on T cells in Graves' hyperthyroidism and ophthalmopathy.

This specimen was peripheral blood mononuclear cells (PBMCs), taken at new diagnosis, from a patient treated with antithyroid drugs. Receptors were obtained from a woman in her twenties or thirties with Graves disease.

The rearrangement joins TRBV20-1 to TRBJ2-5; D gene unclear. V was cut by 4 bases and J by 0 bases, with 12 bases left in between. There are 14 residues in the CDR3. Germline values: CDR1 DFQATT, CDR2 SNEGSKA (reference sequence). This chain's CDR3 is CSAIRVSYQETQYF. The CDR3 region has the DNA TGCAGTGCTATCAGAGTTTCGTACCAAGAGACCCAGTACTTC.

The rearrangement links TRBV20-1 to TRBJ2-2; 9 bases map to TRBD2. V lost 1 base and J lost 7; bases outside the gene matches: 7. CDR1 and CDR2 from the germline V gene are DFQATT and SNEGSKA (reference sequence). The CDR3 sequence is 15 residues long. The CDR3 region has the DNA TGCAGTGCTAGAGGTAGCGGGAGTTACCACGGGGAGCTGTTTTTT. It encodes CSARGSGSYHGELFF.

Many counts were recorded for this clonotype. V usage is TRBV28 and J usage is TRBJ2-1; D gene uncertain. The CDR3 consists of 13 residues. Germline loops: CDR1 MDHEN, CDR2 SYDVKM. Trimming pared 6 bases from V and 1 base from J, leaving 7 bases between. The CDR3 reads CASRRSSYNEQFF. CDR3 coding DNA: TGTGCCAGCAGACGGAGTTCCTACAATGAGCAGTTCTTC.

The V and J genes are TRBV27 and TRBJ2-3, with 7 bases aligning to TRBD2. The length of the CDR3 is 14 residues. After removal of 6 bases from V and 1 base from J, the junction contained 4 bases not matched to a gene. Germline CDR1 reads MNHEY; CDR2 reads SMNVEV (reference sequence). CDR3 DNA: TGTGCCAGCAGAGTAACTAGCGGCACAGATACGCAGTATTTT. Translating it yields CASRVTSGTDTQYF.

V is TRBV14 and J is TRBJ2-1; D might be TRBD1 or TRBD2, each matching 5 bases. Germline lookup yields CDR1 SGHDN and CDR2 FVKESK. The CDR3 is 16 residues long. V was shortened by 0 bases and J by 4 bases, with 13 bases between the two germline ends. The CDR3 nucleotides read TGTGCCAGCAGCCAAGATTGGGGACGGATATACAATGAGCAGTTCTTC. It codes for CASSQDWGRIYNEQFF.

V usage is TRBV7-9 and J usage is TRBJ2-3; the D is unclear. Germline CDR1 and CDR2: SEHNR and FQNEAQ (reference sequence). Trimming shortened V by 8 bases and J by 2 bases, and 14 bases separated the two germline ends. The length of the CDR3 is 14 residues. In DNA form, the CDR3 reads TGTGCCAGCGCCCCGGTGGAGTACACAGATACGCAGTATTTT. It yields the protein CASAPVEYTDTQYF.

The genes are TRBV14 and TRBJ2-6, with D possibly matching TRBD2 (6 bases). This CDR3 is 19 amino acids long. With 1 base removed from V and 0 bases from J, the gap between germline ends came to 16 bases. Germline CDR1 is SGHDN and CDR2 is FVKESK. CDR3 residues: CASSQGLGLANSGANVLTF. CDR3 nucleotides: TGTGCCAGCAGCCAAGGGTTGGGACTGGCTAACTCTGGGGCCAACGTCCTGACTTTC.

This clonotype came up many times. The J gene is TRBJ1-2, the V gene TRBV7-2, with 8 bases aligning to TRBD1. The germline CDR1 and CDR2 sequences are SGHTA and FQGNSA. J lost 3 bases, V lost 4 bases, and 1 base had no gene match. CDR3 length: 13 residues. CDR3 DNA: TGTGCCAGCAGCTCACAGGGGGACTATGGCTACACCTTC. Residues: CASSSQGDYGYTF.

This clonotype showed up many times. This chain connects TRBV30 to TRBJ1-2; no reliable D call. Germline V CDR1 and CDR2: GTSNPN, SVGIG (reference sequence). Trimming took 3 bases from V and 4 from J, leaving 21 bases between them. The CDR3 consists of 16 residues. DNA for the CDR3: TGTGCCTGGAGACCTGGAGACCTCACTCTATTCTATGGCTACACCTTC. It translates to CAWRPGDLTLFYGYTF.

The V gene is TRBV5-1, the J gene TRBJ2-7; 11 bases map to TRBD2. CDR3 length: 16 amino acids. Germline V gene data show CDR1 as SGHRS and CDR2 as YFSETQ. V trimming: 5 bases; J trimming: 2 bases; junction bases outside the gene matches: 9. The CDR3 coding sequence is TGCGCCAGCAGATCACTAGCGGGAGAAGGGACCTACGAGCAGTACTTC. The encoded protein is CASRSLAGEGTYEQYF.

This clonotype appeared many times. The rearrangement joins TRBV2 to TRBJ2-4; D might be TRBD1 (6 bases). CDR1 is SNHLY, CDR2 FYNNEI, per germline. This CDR3 has 15 residues. Deletions cut 5 bases from V and 1 base from J, with 12 bases between. The CDR3 reads CASSNQGYAKNIQYF. The DNA of the CDR3 is TGTGCCAGCAGTAATCAGGGGTACGCCAAAAACATTCAGTACTTC.

In its sample, this clonotype was seen a few times. The rearrangement joins TRBV27 to TRBJ2-7; 11 bases map to TRBD2. Germline V CDR1 and CDR2: MNHEY, SMNVEV (reference sequence). Trimming removed 4 bases from V and 3 bases from J; junction bases left unmatched: 8. There are 16 residues in the CDR3. CDR3 sequence: CASSSRTSGYIYEQYF. The CDR3, as DNA: TGTGCCAGCAGTTCCCGGACTAGCGGGTATATCTACGAGCAGTACTTC.

The chain uses TRBV5-5 and TRBJ2-7; D unclear. Trimming removed 6 bases from V and 0 bases from J, with 16 bases in between. This CDR3 contains 15 residues. CDR1 and CDR2 from the germline V gene are SGHKS and YYEKEE (reference sequence). The CDR3 sequence: CASTSRKTPSYEQYF. In DNA form, the CDR3 reads TGTGCCAGCACCTCCCGGAAGACACCCTCCTACGAGCAGTACTTC.

This clonotype was recorded at least ten times. The gene calls are TRBV10-3 and TRBJ2-6; tentative D call: TRBD1 (5 bases). The CDR3 length is 15 residues. V lost 6 bases, J lost 2 bases, and 11 bases lay in between. Germline V gene data show CDR1 as ENHRY and CDR2 as SYGVKD. The CDR3 region has the DNA TGTGCCATCAGCGAGACAGTAGCTGGGGCCAACGTCCTGACTTTC. Translating gives CAISETVAGANVLTF.

V gene TRBV3-1 combines with J gene TRBJ2-2; 16 bases align to TRBD2. Looked up from germline, CDR1 is LGHDT and CDR2 is YNNKEL (reference sequence). Germline trimming cut 0 bases from V and 9 bases from J; bases unmatched to any gene: 10. The CDR3 covers 19 residues. The CDR3 is CASSQDGTSGRAWGRELFF. CDR3 DNA: TGTGCCAGCAGCCAAGACGGGACTAGCGGGAGGGCCTGGGGCCGGGAGCTGTTTTTT.

The V gene is TRBV5-6, the J gene TRBJ2-5; D uncertain. This CDR3 spans 15 amino acids. Trimming cost V 0 bases and J 5 bases, with 14 bases left between them. CDR1 SGHDT and CDR2 YYEEEE come from the germline V gene. CDR3 in DNA: TGTGCCAGCAGCTTGGATTCGGGTTCGAAGGAGACCCAGTACTTC. Amino acid sequence: CASSLDSGSKETQYF.

This clonotype showed up many times. The V call is TRBV3-1, the J call TRBJ2-1, with D tentatively TRBD2 (6 bases). Germline V CDR1 and CDR2: LGHDT, YNNKEL (reference sequence). The V end lost 6 bases, the J end lost 6 bases, and 21 bases lay between the germline ends. The CDR3 consists of 16 residues. Written as DNA, the CDR3 is TGTGCCAGCAGGCCTAGACGCGGGAATGATCTCAATGAGCAGTTCTTC. Translating gives CASRPRRGNDLNEQFF.

This clonotype was detected ten times or more. J is TRBJ2-7 and V is TRBV7-2; D not certain. Trimming shortened V by 5 bases and J by 6 bases, and 20 bases separated the two germline ends. Per germline, CDR1 SGHTA and CDR2 FQGNSA. This CDR3 is 15 amino acids long. CDR3 in DNA: TGTGCCAGCAGCCCCTCCGCGGCCACGGCAGGCGAGCAGTACTTC. Translated, it gives CASSPSAATAGEQYF.

The V gene is TRBV6-1, the J gene TRBJ2-5; 7 positions agree with TRBD1. The V gene's germline CDR1 is MNHNS and CDR2 SASEGT. The CDR3 totals 13 residues. V shed 3 bases and J 2 bases; nucleotides not matched to a gene: 0. Here the CDR3 reads CASSEGQQETQYF. The DNA for the CDR3 is TGTGCCAGCAGTGAGGGACAGCAAGAGACCCAGTACTTC.

This clonotype was recorded a few times. The J gene is TRBJ2-7, the V gene TRBV7-2; D is uncertain. This CDR3 comprises 14 residues. The V gene's germline CDR1 is SGHTA and CDR2 FQGNSA. V lost 5 bases to trimming and J lost 5 bases, with 16 bases between them. The CDR3 nucleotides are TGTGCCAGCAGCCGAAAGACGTTAAGCCACGAGCAGTACTTC. It translates to CASSRKTLSHEQYF.

With regard to this clonotype: This CDR3 is missing its conserved last phenylalanine or tryptophan, likely due to a read error. In DNA, the CDR3 is TGTGCCAGCAGCTTAGAAGGTTATAGCAATCAGCCCCAGCATTTA. It yields the protein CASSLEGYSNQPQHL. The chain couples TRBV11-2 to TRBJ1-5; D uncertain. Deletions cut 0 bases from V and 0 bases from J, with 6 bases between. This CDR3 has 15 residues. Germline loops: CDR1 SGHAT, CDR2 FQNNGV.

The V and J genes are TRBV18 and TRBJ2-3; tentative D call: TRBD2 (5 bases). CDR3 length: 13 amino acids. Germline V lookup: CDR1 KGHSH, CDR2 LQKENI. Trimming took off 5 bases at V and 2 bases at J, with 8 bases between the two ends. The CDR3 loop reads CASSEGFTDTQYF. CDR3 coding DNA: TGTGCCAGCTCAGAGGGATTCACAGATACGCAGTATTTT.

Comments on this clonotype: A much larger clonotype is one base distant, so this may be a read error. This chain uses TRBV7-6 with TRBJ1-1; D uncertain. This CDR3 comprises 14 residues. Germline V gene sequence: CDR1 SGHVS, CDR2 FNYEAQ. CDR3 protein: CASRPRPRNTKAFF. The CDR3 bases are TGTGCCAGCAGACCCCGCCCCAGGAACACTAAAGCTTTCTTT.

This clonotype was observed many times. The genes are TRBV7-2 and TRBJ1-2, with D tentatively TRBD1 (6 bases). Trimming removed 2 bases from V and 5 bases from J, with 21 bases in between. Germline V CDR1 and CDR2: SGHTA, FQGNSA. This CDR3 is 17 amino acids long. Written as DNA, the CDR3 is TGTGCCAGCAGCTTACTGACAGGAAACGCGGGGTCGTATGGCTACACCTTC. Translating gives CASSLLTGNAGSYGYTF.

A few counts support this clonotype. The chain joins TRBV20-1 to TRBJ2-7; D is tentatively TRBD1 or TRBD2 (5 bases each). V lost 0 bases and J 9 bases, leaving 15 bases between the germline ends. This CDR3 comprises 13 residues. Per the germline V gene, CDR1 is DFQATT and CDR2 is SNEGSKA (reference sequence). The CDR3 spells CSARDFLGESQYF. CDR3 bases: TGCAGTGCTAGAGATTTTCTAGGGGAGTCGCAGTACTTC.

This clonotype has ten or more counts. The rearrangement links TRBV6-1 to TRBJ2-5; perhaps TRBD2 as D (5 bases). Germline loops: CDR1 MNHNS, CDR2 SASEGT. V was pared by 5 bases and J by 5 bases, with 15 bases between. This CDR3 spans 14 amino acids. DNA of the CDR3: TGTGCCAGCAGTATCACAGAGGCGGGTGAGACCCAGTACTTC. Translating gives CASSITEAGETQYF.

This rearrangement joins TRBV3-1 to TRBJ1-6, with TRBD1 identical over 10 bases. With V trimmed by 1 base and J by 7 bases, 7 bases remained unmatched. CDR1 is LGHDT, CDR2 YNNKEL, per germline (reference sequence). The CDR3 totals 17 residues. CDR3 in DNA: TGTGCCAGCAGCCAAGTCGGGACAGGGGTCGGGAATTCACCCCTCCACTTT. This gives the protein CASSQVGTGVGNSPLHF.